This T cell receptor (beta chain) was sequenced for a study of T cell repertoires in cytomegalovirus infection. Whole-study context: Used in the study were CMV epitopes, some recently identified and HLA-C-restricted, others well-studied and HLA-B-restricted. General study points: Clonotypes of TCR beta that were HLA-C-restricted and CMV-specific dominated the ex vivo response.

The table lists this clonotype with a few counts. No antigen is known for it. Each CDR3 protein is one row after TCRdb ran MiXCR on the reads. The profile shows a few hundred thousand distinct CDR3 sequences, about 35% of them singletons. The CDR3 sequence is 14 residues long. Trimming left V 5 bases short and J 2 bases short, with 12 bases between. Per the germline V gene, CDR1 is SGHAT and CDR2 is FQDESV (reference sequence). This rearrangement joins TRBV11-1 to TRBJ2-5; D ambiguous. The sample in question was cultured PBMCs, obtained from culture after CMV antigen stimulation. This TCR came from a human donor in good health (CMV status not recorded). Some clones in this sample may be carry-over from other donors' samples. CDR3 in amino acids: CASSLRPRQETQYF. The CDR3 DNA reads TGTGCCAGCAGCCTTCGGCCTAGACAAGAGACCCAGTACTTC.